The 16 T cell receptor beta chains below come from one sample, sequenced in a study of identical twins (dated by TCRdb to the mid-2010s). The method behind the library was 5' RACE. Sequenced using an Illumina HiSeq 2000. TCRdb trimmed public reads at Q25 via fastp, called clones via MiXCR and kept in-frame beta chains. Each CDR3 protein gets just one entry, which takes the most common genes and DNA from the rows behind it. The sample yields fewer than 650,000 distinct CDR3 sequences; about 7.1% were counted once. Together, the top ten hold about 1.5% of the sample. These sequences were also reported in another study, on yellow fever vaccine responses in identical twins.

The material sequenced was PBMCs. The source is a woman younger than 30 in good health.

This clonotype was observed many times. This rearrangement joins TRBV2 to TRBJ2-2; D is perhaps TRBD1 or TRBD2 (6 bases each). This CDR3 contains 13 residues. Trimming removed 6 bases from V and 4 bases from J, with 9 bases in between. CDR1 is SNHLY and CDR2 is FYNNEI in the germline V gene. CDR3 bases: TGTGCCAGCAGGGGGGGCAGCACCGGGGAGCTGTTTTTT. Its protein is CASRGGSTGELFF. Variable domain in full (rest from reference TRBV2 and TRBJ2-2): EPEVTQTPSHQVTQMGQEVILRCVPISNHLYFYWYRQILGQKVEFLVSFYNNEISEKSEIFDDQFSVERPDGSNFTLKIRSTKLEDSAMYFCASRGGSTGELFFGEGSRLTVL.

The chain joins TRBV11-2 to TRBJ2-2, with TRBD2 identical over 12 bases. This CDR3 region has 17 residues. Germline loops: CDR1 SGHAT, CDR2 FQNNGV. The trim removed 6 bases at V and 4 bases at J, leaving 9 bases unmatched. CDR3 amino acids: CASSLRLAGEPTGELFF. CDR3 bases: TGTGCCAGCAGTTTGAGACTAGCGGGAGAACCCACCGGGGAGCTGTTTTTT.

V and J are TRBV7-8 and TRBJ2-5; D is unresolved. Deletions cut 8 bases from V and 2 bases from J, with 18 bases between. Germline CDR1 reads SGHVS; CDR2 reads FQNEAQ. This CDR3 has 15 residues. The CDR3 region has the DNA TGTGCCAGCCGGTCCGCCATTGACGATCAAGAGACCCAGTACTTC. It is translated as CASRSAIDDQETQYF.

This clonotype was counted many times. The chain has TRBV7-6 and TRBJ2-6; no clear D gene. Germline V gene lookup returns CDR1 SGHVS and CDR2 FNYEAQ. The CDR3 has 15 residues. V shed 2 bases and J shed 1 base, with 6 bases lying between them. CDR3 in amino acids: CASSLHVSGANVLTF. CDR3 sequence (DNA): TGTGCCAGCAGCTTACATGTTTCTGGGGCCAACGTCCTGACTTTC.

The CDR3 here is CSARFGTASSGANVLTF. CDR3 nucleotide sequence: TGCAGTGCTAGGTTCGGGACGGCGAGCTCTGGGGCCAACGTCCTGACTTTC. The rearrangement links TRBV20-1 to TRBJ2-6; D tentatively reads TRBD1 or TRBD2 (5 bases each). The CDR3 is 17 residues long. Trimming shortened V by 3 bases and J by 0 bases, and 15 bases separated the two germline ends. Germline V CDR1 and CDR2: DFQATT, SNEGSKA (reference sequence).

The rearrangement uses TRBV11-2 and TRBJ2-1; D may be TRBD1 (6 bases). V was trimmed by 5 bases and J by 6 bases, leaving 23 bases between them. This CDR3 region has 17 residues. In germline, CDR1 is SGHAT, CDR2 FQNNGV. The CDR3 loop is CASSPQGTWGQVNEQFF. DNA of the CDR3: TGTGCCAGCAGCCCTCAAGGGACATGGGGACAAGTCAATGAGCAGTTCTTC.

This clonotype appeared many times. The J gene is TRBJ2-3, the V gene TRBV10-3; 8 nucleotides line up with TRBD1. Trimming cost V 6 bases and J 4 bases; bases outside gene matches: 15. Germline V lookup: CDR1 ENHRY, CDR2 SYGVKD. This CDR3 has 17 amino acids. CDR3 residues: CAISNSLGTGGADTQYF. CDR3 coding DNA: TGTGCCATCAGCAACTCCCTCGGGACAGGTGGAGCAGATACGCAGTATTTT.

This clonotype was observed at least ten times. The chain combines TRBV12-3 or TRBV12-4 with TRBJ2-6; D unresolved. V gave up 2 bases and J gave up 0 bases, with 8 bases separating them. The CDR3 runs to 16 residues. CDR3 in amino acids: CASSLTRFSGANVLTF. Written as DNA, the CDR3 is TGTGCCAGCAGTTTAACTCGGTTCTCTGGGGCCAACGTCCTGACTTTC.

This clonotype was detected only a few times. This chain joins TRBV12-3 or TRBV12-4 and TRBJ2-5; TRBD1 matches 7 bases. The V gene end was trimmed by 3 bases and the J gene end by 6 bases; junction bases not matched to a gene: 13. This CDR3 has 16 residues. DNA of the CDR3: TGTGCCAGCAGTTTCAAGACAGGGATACTTAGGAAGACCCAGTACTTC. Its protein product is CASSFKTGILRKTQYF.

This rearrangement joins TRBV6-1 to TRBJ2-7, with a possible D match to TRBD2 (5 bases). The CDR3 is 16 amino acids. Germline V gene sequence: CDR1 MNHNS, CDR2 SASEGT. Trimming took off 3 bases at V and 2 bases at J, with 17 bases between the two ends. CDR3 sequence: CASSDPGSPPPYEQYV. For the CDR3, the DNA is TGTGCCAGCAGTGACCCTGGGAGCCCCCCTCCCTACGAGCAGTACGTC.

This rearrangement joins TRBV7-9 to TRBJ1-4; D is unresolved. The CDR3 loop spans 15 amino acids. The V gene lost 2 bases and the J gene lost 0 bases, with 7 bases spanning the gap. Germline CDR1 reads SEHNR; CDR2 reads FQNEAQ (reference sequence). The CDR3 sequence: CASSLFTTTNEKLFF. DNA of the CDR3: TGTGCCAGCAGCTTATTTACGACAACTAATGAAAAACTGTTTTTT.

Many counts were recorded for this clonotype. CDR3 protein: CASSISRGRNEKLFF. CDR3 coding DNA: TGCGCCAGCAGCATTTCCAGGGGGCGGAATGAAAAACTGTTTTTT. V gene TRBV5-1 combines with J gene TRBJ1-4; 8 bases are a match to TRBD1. The CDR3 covers 15 residues. Germline CDR1 reads SGHRS; CDR2 reads YFSETQ. Germline trimming cut 4 bases from V and 5 bases from J; bases unmatched to any gene: 7.

This clonotype occurred many times. V is TRBV12-3 or TRBV12-4 and J is TRBJ2-1; 8 bases agree with TRBD2. V gave up 6 bases and J gave up 3 bases; unmatched junction bases: 10. This CDR3 spans 16 amino acids. Here the CDR3 reads CASRPTSGGNYNEQFF. CDR3 nucleotides: TGTGCCAGCAGACCCACTAGCGGAGGGAACTACAATGAGCAGTTCTTC.

The chain joins TRBV7-9 to TRBJ2-1; D perhaps matches TRBD1 (6 bases). CDR3 length: 16 amino acids. The ends were cut back, 5 bases at V and 0 bases at J, with 14 bases in the middle. Germline lookup yields CDR1 SEHNR and CDR2 FQNEAQ (reference sequence). The CDR3 region has the DNA TGTGCCAGCAGCCCCAGGGGCCACAGCTCCTACAATGAGCAGTTCTTC. Translation gives CASSPRGHSSYNEQFF.

This clonotype was recorded at least ten times. This chain uses TRBV29-1 with TRBJ1-2, with 8 bases that match TRBD1. Looked up from germline, CDR1 is SQVTM and CDR2 is ANQGSEA. This CDR3 spans 14 amino acids. The V gene end was trimmed by 6 bases and the J gene end by 2 bases; junction bases not matched to a gene: 8. CDR3 sequence (DNA): TGCAGCGTACAAGACAGGGGAGGGAACTATGGCTACACCTTC. This encodes CSVQDRGGNYGYTF.

There are a few counts of this clonotype. The chain has TRBV10-3 and TRBJ2-3, with 10 bases that match TRBD1. In germline, CDR1 is ENHRY, CDR2 SYGVKD. The CDR3 length is 17 residues. V lost 6 bases to trimming and J lost 1 base; unmatched junction nucleotides: 10. The chain's CDR3 is CAISARTGGLGTDTQYF. CDR3 coding DNA: TGTGCCATCAGCGCGAGGACAGGGGGTTTGGGCACAGATACGCAGTATTTT.